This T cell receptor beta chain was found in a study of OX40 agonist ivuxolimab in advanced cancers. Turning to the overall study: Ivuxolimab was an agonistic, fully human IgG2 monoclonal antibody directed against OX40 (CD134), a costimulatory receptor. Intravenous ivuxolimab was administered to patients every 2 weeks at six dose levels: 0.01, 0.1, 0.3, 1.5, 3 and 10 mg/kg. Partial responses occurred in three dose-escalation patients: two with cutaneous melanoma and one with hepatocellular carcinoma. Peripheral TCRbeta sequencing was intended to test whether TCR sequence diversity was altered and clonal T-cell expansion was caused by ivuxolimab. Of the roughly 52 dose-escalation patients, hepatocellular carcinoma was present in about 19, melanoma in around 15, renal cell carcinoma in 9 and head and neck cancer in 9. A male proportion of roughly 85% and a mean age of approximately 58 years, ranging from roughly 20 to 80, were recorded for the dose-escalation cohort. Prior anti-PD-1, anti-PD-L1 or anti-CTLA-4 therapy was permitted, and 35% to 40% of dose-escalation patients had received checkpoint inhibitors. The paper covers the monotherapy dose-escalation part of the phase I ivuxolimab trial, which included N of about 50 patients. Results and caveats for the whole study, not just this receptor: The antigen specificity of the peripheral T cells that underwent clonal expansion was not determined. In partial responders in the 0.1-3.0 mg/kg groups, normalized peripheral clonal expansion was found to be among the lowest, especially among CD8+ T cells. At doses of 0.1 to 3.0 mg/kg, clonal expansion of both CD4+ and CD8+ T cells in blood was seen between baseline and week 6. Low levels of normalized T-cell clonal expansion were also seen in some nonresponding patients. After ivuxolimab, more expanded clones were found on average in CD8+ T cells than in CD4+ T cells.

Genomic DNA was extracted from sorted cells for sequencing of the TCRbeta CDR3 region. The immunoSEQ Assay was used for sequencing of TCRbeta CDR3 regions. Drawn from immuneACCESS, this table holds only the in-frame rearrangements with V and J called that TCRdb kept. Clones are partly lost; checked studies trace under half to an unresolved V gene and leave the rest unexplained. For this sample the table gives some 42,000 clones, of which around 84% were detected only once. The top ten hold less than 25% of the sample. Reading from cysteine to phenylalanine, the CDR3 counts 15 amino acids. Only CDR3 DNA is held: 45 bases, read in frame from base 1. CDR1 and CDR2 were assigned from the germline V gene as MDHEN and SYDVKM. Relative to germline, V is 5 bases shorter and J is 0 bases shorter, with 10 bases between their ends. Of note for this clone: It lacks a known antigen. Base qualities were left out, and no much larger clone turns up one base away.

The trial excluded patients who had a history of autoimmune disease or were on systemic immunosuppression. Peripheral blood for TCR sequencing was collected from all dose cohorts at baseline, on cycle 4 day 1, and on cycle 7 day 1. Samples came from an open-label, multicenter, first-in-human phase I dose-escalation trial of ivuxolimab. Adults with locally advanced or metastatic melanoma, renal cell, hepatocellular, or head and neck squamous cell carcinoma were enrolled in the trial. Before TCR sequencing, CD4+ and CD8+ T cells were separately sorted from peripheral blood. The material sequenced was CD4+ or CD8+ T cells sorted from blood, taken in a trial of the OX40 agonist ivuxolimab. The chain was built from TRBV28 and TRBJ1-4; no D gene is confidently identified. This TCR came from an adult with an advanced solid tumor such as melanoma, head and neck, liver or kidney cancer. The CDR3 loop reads CASSRGAATNEKLFF. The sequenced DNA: TGTGCCAGCAGTCGAGGAGCGGCAACTAATGAAAAACTGTTTTTT.